This T cell receptor (beta chain) was sequenced in a study of T cells expressing NK-cell markers. Study-wide context: Underlying the TCR beta repertoires were sorted CD3+CD56+NKG2C+, CD3+CD56+NKG2C- and CD3+CD56-NKG2C+ T cells. Eight donors were sequenced, seven testing HCMV-seropositive and one testing seronegative. Study-wide findings and caveats: For a few donors, these clonotypes were likewise the leading ones in the CD3+CD56-NKG2C+ fraction.

For this clonotype: Its antigen is as yet unknown.

For each CDR3 protein, TCRdb gives one entry from its re-call of the 5' RACE reads, without DNA. Found here are about 450,000 distinct CDR3 sequences; the top ten clones hold about 7.1%. CDR3 length: 14 residues. The germline V gene has CDR1 SGHRS and CDR2 YFSETQ. The chain uses TRBV5-1 and TRBJ2-7; TCRdb picks TRBD2, but there is no DNA to check that call. The clonotype originates from a woman aged 18 to 75 in good health. The source material was blood T cells: a sorted CD56 or NKG2C T cell subset, CD4+ or CD8+ T cells, or bulk PBMC T cells (not recorded which). The CDR3 protein is CASSTGLATYEQYF.